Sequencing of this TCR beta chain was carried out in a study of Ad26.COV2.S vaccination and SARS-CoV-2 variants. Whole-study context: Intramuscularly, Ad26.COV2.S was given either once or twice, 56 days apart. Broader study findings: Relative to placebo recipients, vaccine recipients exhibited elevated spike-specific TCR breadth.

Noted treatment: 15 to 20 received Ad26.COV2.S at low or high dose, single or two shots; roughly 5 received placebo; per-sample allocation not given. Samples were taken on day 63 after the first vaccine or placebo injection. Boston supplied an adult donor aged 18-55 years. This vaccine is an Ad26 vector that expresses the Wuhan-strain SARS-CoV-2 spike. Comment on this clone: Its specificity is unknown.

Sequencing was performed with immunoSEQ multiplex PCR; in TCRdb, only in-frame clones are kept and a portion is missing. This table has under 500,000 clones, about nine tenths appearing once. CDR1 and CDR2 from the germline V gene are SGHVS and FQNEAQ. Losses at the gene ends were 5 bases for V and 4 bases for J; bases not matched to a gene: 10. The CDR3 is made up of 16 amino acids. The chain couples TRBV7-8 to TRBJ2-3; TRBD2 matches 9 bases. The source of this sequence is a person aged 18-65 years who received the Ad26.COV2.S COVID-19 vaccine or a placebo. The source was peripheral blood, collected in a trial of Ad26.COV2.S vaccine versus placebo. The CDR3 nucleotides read TGTGCCAGCAGCCCCTTGGGACTAGCCTTCCCAGATACGCAGTATTTT. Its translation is CASSPLGLAFPDTQYF.